The clone carrying this T cell receptor (beta chain) was recorded a few times. Its target is unknown. This specimen comes from a study of response to subunit inactivated influenza vaccine. Whole-study results and caveats: Authors suggested seasonal influenza vaccinations each recruit few new T cells.

TCRdb re-analysed the RT-PCR reads in MiXCR, keeping a single row per CDR3 protein. The sample lists more than 500,000 distinct CDR3 sequences; about 11% were seen once. Germline-derived CDR1 and CDR2 are SGHRS and YFSETQ. This CDR3 comprises 13 residues. Trimming took 3 bases from V and 3 from J, leaving 8 bases between them. These same records also appear under a second study, on T cells expressing NK-cell markers. According to that study: 5'RACE template switching with UMIs produced the TCR beta cDNA. Top CD8+ clonotypes included the dominant CD3+CD56+NKG2C+ clonotypes in roughly six donors. Four donors likewise had their CD3+CD56-NKG2C+ fraction led by these clonotypes.

This receptor was taken from a man in his forties or fifties who received an inactivated influenza vaccine. The chain joins TRBV5-1 to TRBJ2-3; weak D call: TRBD2 (6 bases). The sample was PBMCs from blood, taken on the day of vaccination. CDR3 sequence reads: CASSWDWTDTQYF. Here the CDR3 DNA reads TGCGCCAGCAGCTGGGACTGGACAGATACGCAGTATTTT. Together with reference TRBV5-1 and TRBJ2-3, the CDR3 gives the full variable domain: KAGVTQTPRYLIKTRGQQVTLSCSPISGHRSVSWYQQTPGQGLQFLFEYFSETQRNKGNFPGRFSGRQFSNSRSEMNVSTLELGDSALYLCASSWDWTDTQYFGPGTRLTVL.